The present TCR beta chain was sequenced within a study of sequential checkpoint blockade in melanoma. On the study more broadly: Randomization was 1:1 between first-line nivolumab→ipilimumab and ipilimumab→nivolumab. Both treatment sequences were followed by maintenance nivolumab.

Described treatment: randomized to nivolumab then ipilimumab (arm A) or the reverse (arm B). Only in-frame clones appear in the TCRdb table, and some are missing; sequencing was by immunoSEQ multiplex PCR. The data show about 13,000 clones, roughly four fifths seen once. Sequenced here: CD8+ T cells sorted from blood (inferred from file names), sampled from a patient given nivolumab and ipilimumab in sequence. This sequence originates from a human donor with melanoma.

For the CDR3, the DNA is TGTGCCAGCAGCTTAGGCGAGAATGAGCAGTTCTTC. This translates into CASSLGENEQFF. This chain links TRBV11-2 with TRBJ2-1; D gene unclear. V dropped 1 base and J dropped 7 bases, with 5 bases sitting between them. The germline gives CDR1 SGHAT, CDR2 FQNNGV. This CDR3 region has 12 residues.